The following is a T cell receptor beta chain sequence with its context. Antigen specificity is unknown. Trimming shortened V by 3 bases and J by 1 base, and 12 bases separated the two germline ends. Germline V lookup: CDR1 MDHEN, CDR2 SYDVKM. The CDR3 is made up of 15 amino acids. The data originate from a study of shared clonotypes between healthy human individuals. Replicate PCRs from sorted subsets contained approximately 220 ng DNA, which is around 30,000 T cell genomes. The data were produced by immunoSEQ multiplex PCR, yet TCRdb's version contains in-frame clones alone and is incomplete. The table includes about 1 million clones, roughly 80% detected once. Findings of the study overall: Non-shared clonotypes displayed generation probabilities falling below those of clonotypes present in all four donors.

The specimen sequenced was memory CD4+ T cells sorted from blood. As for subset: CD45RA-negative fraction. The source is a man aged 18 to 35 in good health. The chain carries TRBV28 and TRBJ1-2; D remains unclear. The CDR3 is CASSLQDVGNYGYTF. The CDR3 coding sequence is TGTGCCAGCAGTTTGCAGGACGTAGGTAACTATGGCTACACCTTC.